One TCR beta chain is described in this entry. This record belongs to a study of regulatory T cells in long-lasting Graves disease. Combining iRepertoire HTBI primers with Arm-PCR of CDR3 regions, the authors built TCR beta libraries. TCRdb re-analysed the multiplex PCR reads in MiXCR, keeping a single row per CDR3 protein. Of about 660,000 distinct CDR3 sequences listed, roughly 30% are singletons. Time point denoted: persistent/refractory GD, antithyroid drugs over 5 years with positive TRAb. PBMC RNA served as the TCR library source. The CDR3 sequence is 13 residues long. CDR1 and CDR2 (germline): SGHRS, YFSETQ. Trimming left V 4 bases short and J 5 bases short, with 12 bases between.

The clonotype was recovered from a female donor with Graves disease. The input for sequencing was peripheral blood mononuclear cells (PBMCs), taken when the disease was refractory, from a patient treated with antithyroid drugs. V usage is TRBV5-1 and J usage is TRBJ1-1; a possible D gene is TRBD1 (5 bases). The CDR3 loop reads CASSTGTGTEAFF. CDR3 nucleotides: TGCGCCAGCAGCACGGGGACTGGGACTGAAGCTTTCTTT.